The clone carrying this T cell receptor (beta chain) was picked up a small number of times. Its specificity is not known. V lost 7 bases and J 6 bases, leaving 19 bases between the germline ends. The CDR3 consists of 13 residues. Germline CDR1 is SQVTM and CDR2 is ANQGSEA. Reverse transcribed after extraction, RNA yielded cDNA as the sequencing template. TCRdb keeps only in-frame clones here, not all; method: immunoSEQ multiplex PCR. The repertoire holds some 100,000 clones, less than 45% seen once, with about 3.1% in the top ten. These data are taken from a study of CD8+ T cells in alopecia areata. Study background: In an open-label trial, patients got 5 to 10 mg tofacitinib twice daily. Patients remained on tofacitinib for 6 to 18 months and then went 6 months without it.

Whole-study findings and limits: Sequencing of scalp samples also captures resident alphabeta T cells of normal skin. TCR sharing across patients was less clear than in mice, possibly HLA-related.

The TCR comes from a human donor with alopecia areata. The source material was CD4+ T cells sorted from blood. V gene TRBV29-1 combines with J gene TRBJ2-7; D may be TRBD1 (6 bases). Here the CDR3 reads CSGTVSGAGEQYF. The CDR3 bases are TGCAGCGGAACTGTTTCAGGGGCGGGCGAGCAGTACTTC.